This entry is about one T cell receptor beta chain. At least ten counts were recorded for this clonotype. The clone's antigen remains unknown. Per-base quality was not reported, and no clone a single base away is much larger than it. This record belongs to a study of response to subunit inactivated influenza vaccine (dated 2018 in TCRdb). Looking at the study overall: Deep quantitative profiling of the T cell receptor repertoire was used in the study to follow responses to a trivalent subunit inactivated influenza vaccine. On the study overall, not on this receptor specifically: It was suggested by the authors that each seasonal influenza vaccination may recruit only a limited number of new T cells.

CDR1 and CDR2 are read off the germline V gene (reference sequence) as DFQATT and SNEGSKA. Trimming accounts for 0 bases at V and 5 bases at J, while the number of junction bases matched to no gene is 7. Its CDR3 holds 14 amino acids, cysteine through phenylalanine. Left in the record is the CDR3 DNA by itself, 42 bases read in frame from the first base. Library preparation employed RT-PCR. Reads for this sample came from an Illumina HiSeq 2500. The raw public data were reprocessed by TCRdb itself: fastp quality trimming at Q25, MiXCR clonotype calling, in-frame beta chains only. Identical CDR3 proteins give one entry, which carries the most common genes and DNA. The sample yields approximately 570,000 distinct CDR3 sequences; approximately 7.6% were counted once. 10% to 15% of the sample is held by the ten biggest clonotypes.

The rearranged chain carries TRBV20-1 and TRBJ2-7, and 7 junctional nucleotides match TRBD1. Sequencing used PBMCs from blood, obtained 23 months after vaccination. The origin of this receptor is a man between 50 and 70 years old who received an inactivated influenza vaccine. Donor details come from another sample of the same person, matched by shared clones. The CDR3 has the sequence CSARDQGGLDEQYF. The bases read TGCAGTGCTAGAGATCAAGGGGGCTTGGACGAGCAGTACTTC.